This TCR beta chain came from a study of T cells in Graves' hyperthyroidism and ophthalmopathy (dated by TCRdb to about 2019). Some background on the complete study: Peripheral blood was sampled at the time of initial diagnosis, prior to any treatment. Whether ophthalmopathy could be predicted prospectively was tested in an independent validation cohort made up of about 20 hyperthyroidism patients plus 17 patients who later progressed to ophthalmopathy. After blood sampling, hyperthyroidism patients were treated with methimazole at a starting dose of 30 mg daily, and ophthalmopathy patients were treated with high-dose intravenous methylprednisolone. According to the paper, TCR Vbeta CDR3 sequencing was carried out on approximately 140 peripheral blood samples, which came from 40 to 45 ophthalmopathy, under 85 hyperthyroidism and 17 progressor patients. In more than 5 Graves' hyperthyroidism patients, the study also compared T-cell repertoires from thyroid tissue with T-cell repertoires from blood. TCR V-J signatures able to tell the groups apart were searched for in a discovery cohort of around 95 patients, of whom 40 to 45 had Graves' ophthalmopathy and 55 to 60 had stable Graves' hyperthyroidism. The roughly 94 discovery patients were randomly split 7:3 into training and test sets. Points the paper makes about the study in general: Most expanded thyroid clonotypes (frequency above 0.001) were also found in blood, which suggests that blood repertoires may mirror thyroid immune responses. In cross-validation, a model built on a 13 V-J signature told ophthalmopathy apart from stable hyperthyroidism with 85% to 90% sensitivity and 81% to 82% specificity, and in testing the same model reached 80%/75%. No statistical method was used to fix the sample size in advance, and group allocation was not hidden from the investigators. In validation, the model predicted progression to ophthalmopathy with approximately 70% sensitivity and 72% to 85% specificity, a median of 6.5 months before onset.

The TCR beta CDR3 regions were amplified from the RNA transcripts. For the first round of RT-PCR on the TCR CDR3, the HTBI primer set was used together with the Qiagen OneStep RT-PCR kit. A second multiplex PCR round built the libraries, followed by size selection and purification. The libraries were sequenced on an Illumina HiSeq2000 using paired-end 100 bp reads. The authors' pipeline ran thus. SOAPnuke was used to process the raw data, throwing out any read that contained adapters or uncalled bases, had a mean Phred below 15, or lacked an exact constant-primer or identifier match. High-quality paired reads were merged with COPE v1.2.5, and unique nucleotide sequences were defined as clonotypes. Clonotypes were aligned to IMGT TRBV, TRBD and TRBJ reference segments using MiTCR v1.1. Only V-J combinations with frequency above 0.0001, covering 99.2% of repertoires, were analysed. A TCS score was defined as the ratio of F50 (clonal expansion) to E x V (chaos), with BLOSUM62-based TCRdist applied between CDR3 peptides within each V-J. Welch's t-statistics and random forest reduced 500 to 650 V-J features to 10 to 15, which were used in a naive Bayes classifier (R e1071). TCRdb redid the processing of the public reads, applying fastp at Q25 and MiXCR, and retained in-frame beta chains. Rows are combined by CDR3 protein, so each entry shows the most common genes and DNA. TCRdb, not the authors, supplied the V and J calls. The sample includes about half a million distinct CDR3 sequences, with less than 25% observed a single time. Of the sample, about 11% is held by the ten largest clones.

CDR1 and CDR2 are read off the germline V gene as SGDLS and YYNGEE. At the junction V is shortened by 3 bases and J by 1 base, with 22 bases in between. From cysteine to phenylalanine, the CDR3 is 18 amino acids long. Kept here is only the CDR3 DNA, which spans 54 bases and is read in frame from base 1. Ophthalmopathy patients had moderately to severely active disease, Clinical Activity Score of at least 3, NOSPECS grade of at least 4, and duration under 3 months. The study excluded patients with uncontrolled infections, other autoimmune diseases, pregnancy or lactation. Diagnoses relied on clinical symptoms, serum thyroxine and TRAb, thyroid ultrasound and orbital computed tomography. PBMCs were isolated from 10 ml of fresh peripheral blood by Ficoll-Paque density gradient centrifugation. Total RNA was extracted with Trizol reagent, and quality was checked on an Agilent 2100 Bioanalyzer. Turning to this clonotype: The antigen this receptor binds is unknown. Base qualities are not at hand, and no much larger clone is one base apart.

Sequencing used blood. The sequence derives from a woman aged 25-40 years with Graves' ophthalmopathy. The chain is made from TRBV9 and TRBJ1-1; 5 matching bases give a weak D call of TRBD1. The DNA is TGTGCCAGCAGCGGGCGGGACGTTTCCACCCCACGGAACACTGAAGCTTTCTTT. This translates into CASSGRDVSTPRNTEAFF.